The 9 T cell receptor beta chains below were found in one sample sequenced in a study of T cells after posttransplantation cyclophosphamide. The assay was immunoSEQ multiplex PCR, and TCRdb's table has in-frame clones only and misses some. This sample comprises about 5,400 clones, none seen once only. Cyclophosphamide on days +3 and +4 followed busulfan-fludarabine conditioning and a marrow graft. This material consisted of PBMCs, taken around 350 days after allogeneic stem cell transplant with posttransplant cyclophosphamide. These receptor sequences come from a male patient between 60 and 69 years old who received an allogeneic stem cell transplant from a related donor, was CMV-positive, and had acute GVHD only. The T cells may come from the graft donor.

This clone was seen many times. The chain recombines TRBV9 with TRBJ1-1; D is undetermined. The V end was cut by 3 bases, the J end by 0 bases, with 12 bases between. The CDR3 has 15 amino acids. CDR1 is SGDLS, CDR2 YYNGEE, per germline. The CDR3 loop is CASSAQQNMNTEAFF. In DNA form, the CDR3 reads TGTGCCAGCAGCGCCCAACAGAACATGAACACTGAAGCTTTCTTT.

The table lists this clone with many counts. The rearrangement joins TRBV7-6 to TRBJ2-2; possibly TRBD2 for D (7 bases). CDR3 length: 18 residues. V was cut by 2 bases and J by 6 bases, with 22 bases left in between. Germline V gene lookup returns CDR1 SGHVS and CDR2 FNYEAQ. CDR3 nucleotide sequence: TGTGCCAGCAGCTTAACCCTCCTTGAGGGGGGGCGCGCCGGGGAGCTGTTTTTT. This translates into CASSLTLLEGGRAGELFF.

This clone was picked up many times. This chain connects TRBV7-9 to TRBJ2-1; 7 nucleotides align to TRBD1. V lost 5 bases, J lost 7 bases, and 5 bases stayed unmatched. From germline, CDR1 is SEHNR and CDR2 FQNEAQ (reference sequence). The CDR3 extends over 13 amino acids. Written as DNA, the CDR3 is TGTGCCAGCAGCGTTACAGGGGTAAATGAGCAGTTCTTC. Translation: CASSVTGVNEQFF.

In its sample, this clone was seen many times. The rearrangement joins TRBV5-6 to TRBJ2-7, with D maybe TRBD2 (6 bases). Germline lookup yields CDR1 SGHDT and CDR2 YYEEEE. Trimming removed 4 bases at V and 0 bases at J, with 11 bases between. The CDR3 runs to 14 residues. The CDR3 loop is CASSPRGTSYEQYF. The CDR3 coding sequence is TGTGCCAGCAGCCCGCGGGGCACCTCCTACGAGCAGTACTTC. Full variable domain (outside the CDR3, taken from reference TRBV5-6 and TRBJ2-7): DAGVTQSPTHLIKTRGQQVTLRCSPKSGHDTVSWYQQALGQGPQFIFQYYEEEERQRGNFPDRFSGHQFPNYSSELNVNALLLGDSALYLCASSPRGTSYEQYFGPGTRLTVT.

At least ten counts were recorded for this clone. This rearrangement joins TRBV28 to TRBJ1-3; unclear D gene. V dropped 5 bases and J dropped 0 bases, with 14 bases sitting between them. The CDR3 loop spans 16 amino acids. Per germline, CDR1 MDHEN and CDR2 SYDVKM. Here the CDR3 DNA reads TGTGCCAGCAGTACCCCGGGGAGGGCCTCTGGAAACACCATATATTTT. It encodes CASSTPGRASGNTIYF.

In its sample, this clone was seen many times. The V gene is TRBV5-5, the J gene TRBJ2-1; a possible D gene is TRBD1 (6 bases). Germline loops: CDR1 SGHKS, CDR2 YYEKEE (reference sequence). Trimming took off 2 bases at V and 5 bases at J, with 14 bases between the two ends. This CDR3 contains 15 residues. The chain's CDR3 is CASSLNSGTNNEQFF. The CDR3 bases are TGTGCCAGCAGCTTAAATTCCGGGACAAACAATGAGCAGTTCTTC.

This clone has a count of ten or more. V usage is TRBV5-1 and J usage is TRBJ1-6, with 9 bases aligning to TRBD1. This CDR3 spans 15 amino acids. With 7 bases clipped from V and 9 bases from J, the junction kept 11 bases outside the gene matches. CDR1 is SGHRS and CDR2 is YFSETQ in the germline V gene. CDR3 loop: CASREPGQGFSPLHF. The CDR3 nucleotides are TGCGCCAGCCGTGAACCGGGACAGGGTTTTTCACCCCTCCACTTT.

This clone was detected many times. The rearrangement links TRBV5-1 to TRBJ1-3; no clear D gene. This CDR3 is 13 amino acids long. Trimming took off 6 bases at V and 1 base at J, with 8 bases between the two ends. CDR1 and CDR2 (germline): SGHRS, YFSETQ. As DNA, the CDR3 is TGCGCCAGCAAGCCTTTTTCTGGAAACACCATATATTTT. It specifies CASKPFSGNTIYF.

This clone was seen ten or more times. V gene TRBV13 combines with J gene TRBJ1-1; D might be TRBD1 (5 bases). Germline CDR1 PRHDT, CDR2 FYEKMQ (reference sequence). The V and J ends lost 2 bases and 1 base respectively, with 8 bases between them. This CDR3 has 14 residues. DNA of the CDR3: TGTGCCAGCAGCTTAAGGGACTGGAACACTGAAGCTTTCTTT. Encoded protein: CASSLRDWNTEAFF.